Reported below is one T cell receptor (beta chain). These data come from a study of T cell changes during pregnancy in multiple sclerosis. The V gene lost 6 bases and the J gene lost 7 bases, with 15 bases spanning the gap. The germline CDR1 and CDR2 sequences are MDHEN and SYDVKM. This CDR3 has 13 amino acids. Generated by immunoSEQ multiplex PCR, the TCRdb table keeps only in-frame clones and is missing some. The table has 35,000 to 45,000 clones, 91% seen once; the top ten hold around 1.8%. The receptor was isolated from a female donor in good health, enrolled as a control in a pregnancy study. The gene calls are TRBV28 and TRBJ1-2, with D unresolved. The sequencing here drew on CD4+ T cells from peripheral blood mononuclear cells, taken after pregnancy. As DNA, the CDR3 is TGTGCCAGCAGCTTAGCGGAGGTTGGTGGCTACACCTTC. Translating it yields CASSLAEVGGYTF.